The TCR beta chain under discussion was sequenced for a study of blood T cell repertoires in COVID-19. Study overall: Researchers got acute and convalescent COVID-19 samples from the United States, Italy and Spain. Sources were T cells, B-cell-depleted T cells, or PBMCs; the material itself was cDNA or gDNA.

CDR1 is SGHTA and CDR2 is FQGNSA in the germline V gene. CDR3 length equals 12 residues. V lost 3 bases and J lost 10, with 12 bases in between. Source study methods: Amplification of reference gene primers provided the estimated nucleated cell counts. Profiling relied on immunoSEQ multiplex PCR, and the TCRdb table lists in-frame clones only, not all of them. V and J calls and clone size follow that table, whereas D and trimming were derived from the DNA. The sample includes 250,000 to 350,000 clones, about 84% seen only once; the top ten take under 2%. Sequenced: peripheral blood. This clonotype was sampled from a woman in her 50s with acute or convalescent COVID-19. The chain carries TRBV7-2 and TRBJ1-2; a weak D match, TRBD1 (5 bases). CDR3 nucleotide sequence: TGTGCCAGCAGCTTCAGGGATGGATCCTACACCTTC. It codes for CASSFRDGSYTF. The variable domain in full, with the rest retrieved from reference TRBV7-2 and TRBJ1-2, is GAGVSQSPSNKVTEKGKDVELRCDPISGHTALYWYRQSLGQGLEFLIYFQGNSAPDKSGLPSDRFSAERTGGSVSTLTIQRTQQEDSAVYLCASSFRDGSYTFGSGTRLTVV.